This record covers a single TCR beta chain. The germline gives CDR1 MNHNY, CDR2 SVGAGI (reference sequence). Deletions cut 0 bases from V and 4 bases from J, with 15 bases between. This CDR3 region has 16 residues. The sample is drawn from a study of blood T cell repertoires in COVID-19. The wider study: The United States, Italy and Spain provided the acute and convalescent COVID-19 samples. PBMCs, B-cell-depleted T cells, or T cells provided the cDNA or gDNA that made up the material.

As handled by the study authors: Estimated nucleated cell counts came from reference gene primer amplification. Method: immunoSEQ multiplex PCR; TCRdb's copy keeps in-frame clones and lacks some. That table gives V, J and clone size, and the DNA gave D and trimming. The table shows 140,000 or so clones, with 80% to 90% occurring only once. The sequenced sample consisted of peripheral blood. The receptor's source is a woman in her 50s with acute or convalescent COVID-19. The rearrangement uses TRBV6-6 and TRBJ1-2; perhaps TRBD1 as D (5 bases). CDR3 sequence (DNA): TGTGCCAGCAGTTACTCGATAACGGGGGGAGGCTATGGCTACACCTTC. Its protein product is CASSYSITGGGYGYTF.